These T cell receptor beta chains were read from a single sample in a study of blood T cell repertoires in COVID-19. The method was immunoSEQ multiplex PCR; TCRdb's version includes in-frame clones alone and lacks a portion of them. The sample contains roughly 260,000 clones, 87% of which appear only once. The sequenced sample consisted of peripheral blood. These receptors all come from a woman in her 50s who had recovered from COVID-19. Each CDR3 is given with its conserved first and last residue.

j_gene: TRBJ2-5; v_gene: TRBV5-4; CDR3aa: CASSFRGEETQYF
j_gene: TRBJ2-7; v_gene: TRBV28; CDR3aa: CASGDSSYEQYF
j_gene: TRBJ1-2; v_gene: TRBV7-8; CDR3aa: CASSSLGQGETYGYTF
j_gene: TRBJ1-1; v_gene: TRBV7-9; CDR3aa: CANQQGQNTEAFF
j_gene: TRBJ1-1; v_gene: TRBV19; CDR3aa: CASSPWTGTTEAFF
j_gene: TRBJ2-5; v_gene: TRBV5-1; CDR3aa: CASSPTRRQETQYF
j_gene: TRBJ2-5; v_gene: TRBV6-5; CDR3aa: CASSLGQGYQETQYF
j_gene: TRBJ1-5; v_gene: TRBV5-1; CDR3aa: CASSLSDNQPQHF
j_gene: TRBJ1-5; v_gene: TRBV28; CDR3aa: CASSIRLREQPQHF
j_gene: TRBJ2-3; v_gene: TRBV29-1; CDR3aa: CSVDGVVLAGPTDTQYF
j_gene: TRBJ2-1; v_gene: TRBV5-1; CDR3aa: CASSLGLAGDYEQFF
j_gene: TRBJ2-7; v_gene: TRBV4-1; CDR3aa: CASSQGGQGAYEQYF
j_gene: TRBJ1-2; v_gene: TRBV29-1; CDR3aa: CSVEVVQGRRLGYGYTF
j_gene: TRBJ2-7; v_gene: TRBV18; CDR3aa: CASSPPRDRVNEQYF
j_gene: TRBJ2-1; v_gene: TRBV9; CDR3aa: CASSAPPAGGNNEQFF
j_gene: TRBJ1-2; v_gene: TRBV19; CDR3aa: CASSHGWDRGEGYTF
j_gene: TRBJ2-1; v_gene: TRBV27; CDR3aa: CASSSYRGRLAGGPHEQFF
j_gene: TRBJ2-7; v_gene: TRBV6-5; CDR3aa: CASSSLAGGDYEQYF
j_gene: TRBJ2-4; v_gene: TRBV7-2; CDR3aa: CASSSGSTINIQYF
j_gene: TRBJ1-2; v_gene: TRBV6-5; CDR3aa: CASQSGGRSYGYTF
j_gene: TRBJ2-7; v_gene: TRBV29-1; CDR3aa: CSARTGLAEQYF
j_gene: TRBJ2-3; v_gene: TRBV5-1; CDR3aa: CASSLRDRDTDTQYF
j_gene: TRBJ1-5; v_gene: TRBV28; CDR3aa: CASSLSGGGQPQHF
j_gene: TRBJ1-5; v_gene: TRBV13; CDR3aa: CASSFRGSNQPQHF
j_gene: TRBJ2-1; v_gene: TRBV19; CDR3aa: CASRMTSGLLDEQFF
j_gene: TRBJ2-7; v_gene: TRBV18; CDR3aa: CASSKTGISYEQYF
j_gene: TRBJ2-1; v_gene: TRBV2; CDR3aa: CASWGRGLGYNEQFF
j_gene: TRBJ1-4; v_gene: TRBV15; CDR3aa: CATSRDGGLGEKLFF
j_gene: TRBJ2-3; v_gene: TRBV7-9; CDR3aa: CASSLSVASGLFTDTQYF
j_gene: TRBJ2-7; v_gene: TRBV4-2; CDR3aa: CASSQSGGTYEQYF
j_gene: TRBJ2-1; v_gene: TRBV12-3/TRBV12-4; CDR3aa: CASSLTEYNEQFF
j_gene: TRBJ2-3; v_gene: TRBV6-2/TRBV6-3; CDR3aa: CASSYVNTDTQYF
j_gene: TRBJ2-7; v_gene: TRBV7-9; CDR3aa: CAVQGGGNDEQYF
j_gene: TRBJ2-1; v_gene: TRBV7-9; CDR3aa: CASSLLTSGSENEQFF
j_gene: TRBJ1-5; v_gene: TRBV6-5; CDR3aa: CASRPPGVNQPQHF
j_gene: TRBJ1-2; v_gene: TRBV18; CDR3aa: CASSLRTDYGYTF
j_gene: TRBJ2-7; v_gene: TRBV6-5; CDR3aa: CASSPGGEDYEQYF
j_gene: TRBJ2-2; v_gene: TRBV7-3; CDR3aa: CASSTGTSGGTGELFF
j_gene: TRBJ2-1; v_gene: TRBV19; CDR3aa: CASSIVGGGSYNEQFF
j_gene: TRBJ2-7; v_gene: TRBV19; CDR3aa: CASSQGYSAYEQYF
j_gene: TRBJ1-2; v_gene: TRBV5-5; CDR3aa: CASTPGGEYRYTF
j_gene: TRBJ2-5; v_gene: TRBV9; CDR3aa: CASSVGKWRGGLETQYF
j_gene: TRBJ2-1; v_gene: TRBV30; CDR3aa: CAWSVAVEQFF
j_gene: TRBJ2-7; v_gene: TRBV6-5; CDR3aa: CASSITGPYEQYF
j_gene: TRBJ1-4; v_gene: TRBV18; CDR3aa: CASSPSGGKNEKLFF
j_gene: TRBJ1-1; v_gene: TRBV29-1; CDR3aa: CSVADYRGSTEAFF
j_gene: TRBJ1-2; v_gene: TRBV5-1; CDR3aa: CASSSNQAVYTF
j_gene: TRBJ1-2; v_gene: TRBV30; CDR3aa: CASEGTSGYTF
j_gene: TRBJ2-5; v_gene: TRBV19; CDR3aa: CASSIRGETQYF
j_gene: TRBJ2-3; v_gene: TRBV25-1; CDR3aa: CASPESNQGLDTDTQYF
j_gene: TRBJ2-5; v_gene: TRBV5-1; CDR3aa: CASSLAQLAGETQYF
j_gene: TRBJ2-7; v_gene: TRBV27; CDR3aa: CASRSLGTGIHHEQYF
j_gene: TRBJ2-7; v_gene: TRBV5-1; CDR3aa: CASSVGTGGIEQYF
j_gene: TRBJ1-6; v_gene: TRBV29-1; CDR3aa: CSAKTANNSPLHF
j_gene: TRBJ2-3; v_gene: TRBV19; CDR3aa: CASTPGTGGEGPDTQYF
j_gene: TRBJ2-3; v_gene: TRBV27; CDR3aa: CASSLSLSTDTQYF
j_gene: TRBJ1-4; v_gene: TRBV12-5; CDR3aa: CASGQNTGVGKLFF
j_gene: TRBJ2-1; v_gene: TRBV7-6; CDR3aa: CASSEKGTGYDNEQFF
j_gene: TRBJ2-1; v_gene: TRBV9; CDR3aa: CASSVGTDQYNEQFF